A single T cell receptor beta chain is shown here with its context. As yet, its antigen is unknown. The entry originates in a study of glioma-infiltrating T cells after dendritic cell vaccination. Turning to the study itself: Treatment, given 2003 to 2012, was autologous tumor lysate-pulsed dendritic cell vaccination. Monocyte-derived dendritic cells, cultured roughly 7 days with IL-4 and GM-CSF, were pulsed with autologous tumor lysate. The study, taken as a whole, reports: Higher pretreatment TIL content predicted longer progression-free time and survival.

Clones were read by immunoSEQ multiplex PCR, and TCRdb kept only the in-frame ones, dropping some. The sample lists roughly 51,000 clones; 85% to 90% were seen once. Losses at the gene ends were 3 bases for V and 4 bases for J; bases not matched to a gene: 6. Germline CDR1 reads LGHNA; CDR2 reads YSLEER. The CDR3 totals 15 residues. The rearrangement joins TRBV4-3 to TRBJ1-2; 9 positions match TRBD1. The origin of this receptor is a human donor with glioblastoma. The source material was blood, sampled before dendritic cell vaccination. The CDR3 DNA sequence: TGCGCCAGCAGCCAGCTACAGGGGGCGTCCTATGGCTACACCTTC. Its translation is CASSQLQGASYGYTF.